This is a list of T cell receptor beta chains from one sample in a study of CD8 T cells in Susac syndrome. TCRdb analysed the immunoSEQ multiplex PCR reads with MiXCR anew, one entry per CDR3 protein. This table holds 80,000 to 90,000 distinct CDR3 sequences, over 85% found once. Sequences were obtained from CD8+ T cells from PBMCs. The source of these receptors is a human donor in good health. Each CDR3 is given with its conserved first and last residue. Each record gives: V gene, J gene, clone size, D gene, CDR3 DNA, CDR3 protein. D genes are given only for firm matches. A clone size is listed for some rows: how often the clone was seen (once, few, many), or a class if it is expanded.

v_gene: TRBV7-9
j_gene: TRBJ2-2
abundance: .
d_gene: .
CDR3nt: TGTGCCAGCAGCCCGTTCACCGGGGAGCTGTTTTTT
CDR3aa: CASSPFTGELFF

v_gene: TRBV29-1
j_gene: TRBJ2-3
abundance: .
d_gene: TRBD1
CDR3nt: TGCAGCATGACTCCGGGACAGGGGGCTTGGGATACGCAGTATTTT
CDR3aa: CSMTPGQGAWDTQYF

v_gene: TRBV6-1
j_gene: TRBJ2-4
abundance: .
d_gene: TRBD1
CDR3nt: TGTGCCAGCAGCCTCACCTTGACAGGGGTGAAAAACATTCAGTACTTC
CDR3aa: CASSLTLTGVKNIQYF

v_gene: TRBV29-1
j_gene: TRBJ1-2
abundance: .
d_gene: .
CDR3nt: TGCAGCGCCCCCGGGTCCGGCGGAGGCTACACCTTC
CDR3aa: CSAPGSGGGYTF

v_gene: TRBV7-2
j_gene: TRBJ1-2
abundance: once
d_gene: .
CDR3nt: TGTGCCAGCAGCTTATGGGGAGAGCTAGGCTATGGCTACACCTTC
CDR3aa: CASSLWGELGYGYTF

v_gene: TRBV14
j_gene: TRBJ1-1
abundance: .
d_gene: .
CDR3nt: TGTGCCAGCAGCCTCTGGGCGTCAGGTACTGAAGCTTTCTTT
CDR3aa: CASSLWASGTEAFF

v_gene: TRBV13
j_gene: TRBJ2-7
abundance: .
d_gene: .
CDR3nt: TGTGCCAGCAGCTCTGGAGGAGAAGCCAAATACGAGCAGTACTTC
CDR3aa: CASSSGGEAKYEQYF

v_gene: TRBV12-3/TRBV12-4
j_gene: TRBJ1-1
abundance: .
d_gene: .
CDR3nt: TGTGCCAGCAGTTTTGAGACTGAAGCTTTCTTT
CDR3aa: CASSFETEAFF

v_gene: TRBV12-3/TRBV12-4
j_gene: TRBJ2-2
abundance: .
d_gene: TRBD2
CDR3nt: TGTGCCACCACCAGCGGGGGGAACACCGGGGAGCTGTTTTTT
CDR3aa: CATTSGGNTGELFF

v_gene: TRBV7-9
j_gene: TRBJ2-7
abundance: .
d_gene: .
CDR3nt: TGTGCCAGCAGCTTAAACAGCCTCTCCTACGAGCAGTACTTC
CDR3aa: CASSLNSLSYEQYF

v_gene: TRBV2
j_gene: TRBJ2-3
abundance: .
d_gene: TRBD1
CDR3nt: TGTGCCAGCATTACAGGGGCCCTCACAGATACGCAGTATTTT
CDR3aa: CASITGALTDTQYF

v_gene: TRBV9
j_gene: TRBJ2-2
abundance: .
d_gene: TRBD2
CDR3nt: TGTGCCAGCAGCGTAAGGACTAGCGGGAGAACCGGGGAGCTGTTTTTT
CDR3aa: CASSVRTSGRTGELFF

v_gene: TRBV27
j_gene: TRBJ2-1
abundance: once
d_gene: .
CDR3nt: TGTGCCAGCAGTTCGCCAACGGGTGAGCAGTTCTTC
CDR3aa: CASSSPTGEQFF

v_gene: TRBV7-2
j_gene: TRBJ2-2
abundance: .
d_gene: .
CDR3nt: TGTGCCAGCAGCGCCATGGCCGGGGAGCTGTTTTTT
CDR3aa: CASSAMAGELFF

v_gene: TRBV11-2
j_gene: TRBJ2-3
abundance: .
d_gene: .
CDR3nt: TGTGCCAGCAGCCGAATGACAGGACTCACAGATACGCAGTATTTT
CDR3aa: CASSRMTGLTDTQYF

v_gene: TRBV4-2
j_gene: TRBJ2-1
abundance: few
d_gene: TRBD2
CDR3nt: TGTGCCAGCAGCCAAGATGATAGCGGGGCCTACAATGAGCAGTTCTTC
CDR3aa: CASSQDDSGAYNEQFF

v_gene: TRBV13
j_gene: TRBJ2-5
abundance: .
d_gene: TRBD2
CDR3nt: TGTGCCAGCAGCTTAGGTCGATCGGGGGGGCCTGAAGAGACCCAGTACTTC
CDR3aa: CASSLGRSGGPEETQYF

v_gene: TRBV15
j_gene: TRBJ1-2
abundance: .
d_gene: TRBD1
CDR3nt: TGTGCCACCAGCACCTCGCGGGACAGGCCTCATGGCTACACCTTC
CDR3aa: CATSTSRDRPHGYTF

v_gene: TRBV10-3
j_gene: TRBJ1-2
abundance: .
d_gene: .
CDR3nt: TGTGCCATCAGTGATTTCCAGACAGGCCTCAACTATGGCTACACCTTC
CDR3aa: CAISDFQTGLNYGYTF

v_gene: TRBV5-5
j_gene: TRBJ2-7
abundance: .
d_gene: .
CDR3nt: TGTGCCAGCAGCCTCGTCCAGGGTGTCTACGAGCAGTACTTC
CDR3aa: CASSLVQGVYEQYF

v_gene: TRBV5-1
j_gene: TRBJ1-4
abundance: .
d_gene: .
CDR3nt: TGCGCCAGCAGCTTGGCCCCCACGGGAGGACCTAATGAAAAACTGTTTTTT
CDR3aa: CASSLAPTGGPNEKLFF

v_gene: TRBV5-1
j_gene: TRBJ2-3
abundance: few
d_gene: .
CDR3nt: TGCGCCAGCAGCTTGGTTCGCACAGATACGCAGTATTTT
CDR3aa: CASSLVRTDTQYF

v_gene: TRBV25-1
j_gene: TRBJ1-1
abundance: .
d_gene: .
CDR3nt: TGTGCCAGCAGTGCCCCGACAGAATTCACTGAAGCTTTCTTT
CDR3aa: CASSAPTEFTEAFF

v_gene: TRBV4-1
j_gene: TRBJ1-1
abundance: .
d_gene: TRBD1
CDR3nt: TGCGCCAGCAGCTACCAATACAGGGGTGGAAGCTTTATCGCTGAAGCTTTCTTT
CDR3aa: CASSYQYRGGSFIAEAFF

v_gene: TRBV6-2/TRBV6-3
j_gene: TRBJ1-5
abundance: .
d_gene: .
CDR3nt: TGTGCCAGCAAGCCGGGCCTGAATAATCAGCCCCAGCATTTT
CDR3aa: CASKPGLNNQPQHF

v_gene: TRBV27
j_gene: TRBJ2-7
abundance: .
d_gene: TRBD2
CDR3nt: TGTGCCAGCCGTGATCGGGGGGGGTCCTACGAGCAGTACTTC
CDR3aa: CASRDRGGSYEQYF

v_gene: TRBV13
j_gene: TRBJ1-2
abundance: .
d_gene: TRBD1
CDR3nt: TGTGCCAGCAGCTCCGGACAGGGGATGGTCCATGGCTACACCTTC
CDR3aa: CASSSGQGMVHGYTF